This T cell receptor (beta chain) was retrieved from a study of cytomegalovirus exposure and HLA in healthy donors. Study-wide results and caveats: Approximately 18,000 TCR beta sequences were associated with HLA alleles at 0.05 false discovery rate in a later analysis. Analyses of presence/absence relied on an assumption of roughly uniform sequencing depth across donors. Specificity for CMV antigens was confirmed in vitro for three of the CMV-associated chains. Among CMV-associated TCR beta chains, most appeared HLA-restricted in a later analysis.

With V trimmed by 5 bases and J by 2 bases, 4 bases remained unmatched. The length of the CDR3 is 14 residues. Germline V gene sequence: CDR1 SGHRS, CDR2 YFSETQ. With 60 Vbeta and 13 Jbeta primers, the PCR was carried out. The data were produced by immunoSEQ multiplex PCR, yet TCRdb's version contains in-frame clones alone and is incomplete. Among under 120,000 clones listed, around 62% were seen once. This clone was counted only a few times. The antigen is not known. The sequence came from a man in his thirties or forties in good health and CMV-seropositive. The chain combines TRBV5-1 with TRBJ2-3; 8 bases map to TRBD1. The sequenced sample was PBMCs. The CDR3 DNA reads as TGCGCCAGCAGGCCGGGACAGGTCACAGATACGCAGTATTTT. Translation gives CASRPGQVTDTQYF.